The 21 T cell receptor beta chains listed next were all sequenced from one sample in a study of CD8+ T cells in alopecia areata. Treatment specified: oral pan-JAK inhibitor, 5-10 mg twice daily. Extraction of RNA preceded its reverse transcription into cDNA, which served as the sequencing template. Method: immunoSEQ multiplex PCR; TCRdb's copy keeps in-frame clones and lacks some. Among over 95,000 clones listed, 45% to 65% were seen once. The specimen was CD4+ T cells sorted from blood, collected at week 24, from a patient treated with tofacitinib. These receptors were taken from a human donor with alopecia areata.

The gene calls are TRBV2 and TRBJ2-2; maybe TRBD2 (5 bases). The CDR3 contains 13 residues. Germline V gene lookup returns CDR1 SNHLY and CDR2 FYNNEI. Trimming pared 4 bases from V and 3 bases from J, leaving 6 bases between. Written as DNA, the CDR3 is TGTGCCAGCAGTGGACTATACACCGGGGAGCTGTTTTTT. This gives the protein CASSGLYTGELFF.

This chain links TRBV29-1 with TRBJ2-3; D gene ambiguous. Germline loops: CDR1 SQVTM, CDR2 ANQGSEA. The CDR3 is made up of 11 amino acids. CDR3 in amino acids: CGLGSTDTQYF. The CDR3 DNA follows: TGCGGCCTGGGTAGCACAGATACGCAGTATTTT.

This chain joins TRBV30 and TRBJ2-5, with D perhaps being TRBD1 or TRBD2 (5 bases each). In germline, CDR1 is GTSNPN, CDR2 SVGIG (reference sequence). The CDR3 has 11 amino acids. V was shortened by 8 bases and J by 11 bases, with 18 bases between the two germline ends. The CDR3 spells CALAISGPQYF. The CDR3 DNA follows: TGTGCCCTAGCAATTTCGGGGCCTCAGTACTTC.

The chain uses TRBV29-1 and TRBJ2-1, with D possibly TRBD1 on 6 matching bases. The CDR3 totals 12 residues. V lost 8 bases and J lost 8, with 16 bases in between. Looked up from germline, CDR1 is SQVTM and CDR2 is ANQGSEA. CDR3 loop: CSSHRDGDEQFF. In DNA form, the CDR3 reads TGCAGCTCCCACAGGGATGGAGATGAGCAGTTCTTC.

The chain couples TRBV5-1 to TRBJ1-1; TRBD1 might be the D (6 bases). Germline assignment: CDR1 SGHRS and CDR2 YFSETQ. The CDR3 sequence is 16 residues long. V was shortened by 3 bases and J by 0 bases, with 15 bases between the two germline ends. The CDR3 DNA reads TGCGCCAGCAGCTCCCAAGGACAGTCGATGAACACTGAAGCTTTCTTT. As protein: CASSSQGQSMNTEAFF.

The V call is TRBV29-1, the J call TRBJ2-5, with TRBD2 matching over 9 bases. V gave up 8 bases and J gave up 0 bases; unmatched junction bases: 7. CDR3 length: 14 residues. Germline-derived CDR1 and CDR2 are SQVTM and ANQGSEA. The CDR3 sequence is CSTAGGWYQETQYF. The DNA of the CDR3 is TGCAGCACGGCGGGAGGGTGGTACCAAGAGACCCAGTACTTC.

This sequence joins TRBV5-6 and TRBJ1-5; D is undetermined. The CDR3 consists of 15 residues. Germline V gene data show CDR1 as SGHDT and CDR2 as YYEEEE. The ends were cut back, 0 bases at V and 5 bases at J, with 12 bases in the middle. CDR3 loop: CASSLGPDGYQPQHF. The DNA for the CDR3 is TGTGCCAGCAGCTTGGGGCCGGACGGATATCAGCCCCAGCATTTT.

V and J are TRBV15 and TRBJ2-3; 10 bases are a match to TRBD2. Trimming cost V 5 bases and J 4 bases; bases outside gene matches: 6. Germline V gene data show CDR1 as LNHNV and CDR2 as YYDKDF (reference sequence). The CDR3 covers 15 residues. CDR3 loop: CATSEAGGTADTQYF. DNA of the CDR3: TGTGCCACCAGCGAAGCGGGGGGGACCGCAGATACGCAGTATTTT.

This clone was found once. The chain has TRBV4-3 and TRBJ2-2; unclear D gene. Deletions cut 0 bases from V and 5 bases from J, with 10 bases between. CDR1 LGHNA and CDR2 YSLEER come from the germline V gene. The CDR3 has 15 residues. The CDR3 spells CASSQDTPPTGELFF. The CDR3 DNA follows: TGCGCCAGCAGCCAAGATACCCCCCCAACCGGGGAGCTGTTTTTT.

This sequence joins TRBV6-5 and TRBJ1-2, with a weak D call TRBD1 (6 bases). This CDR3 has 13 amino acids. Germline lookup yields CDR1 MNHEY and CDR2 SVGAGI. Trimming cost V 6 bases and J 5 bases, with 13 bases left between them. The CDR3 region is CASRDPGEYGYTF. The CDR3 DNA reads as TGTGCCAGCAGGGATCCAGGGGAATATGGCTACACCTTC.

This clone was seen more than once but under ten times. The rearrangement uses TRBV14 and TRBJ2-1; maybe TRBD1 (5 bases). CDR1 and CDR2 (germline): SGHDN, FVKESK. This CDR3 has 14 amino acids. V gave up 7 bases and J gave up 0 bases, with 10 bases separating them. The CDR3 DNA reads TGTGCCAGCAATAGGGGCGGCTCCTACAATGAGCAGTTCTTC. This gives the protein CASNRGGSYNEQFF.

This clone was detected only a few times. The gene calls are TRBV9 and TRBJ2-1, with 12 bases identical to TRBD2. Germline V gives CDR1 SGDLS, CDR2 YYNGEE. The CDR3 has 19 residues. V trimming: 0 bases; J trimming: 1 base; junction bases outside the gene matches: 8. The CDR3 sequence: CASSVGRKLAGGSYNEQFF. The CDR3 nucleotides are TGTGCCAGCAGCGTAGGGAGAAAACTAGCGGGGGGTTCCTACAATGAGCAGTTCTTC.

The J gene is TRBJ1-2, the V gene TRBV10-3, with no clear D. The CDR3 loop spans 15 amino acids. Germline CDR1 ENHRY, CDR2 SYGVKD. The germline V and J ends were trimmed by 2 bases and 2 bases, with 12 bases remaining between them. CDR3 DNA sequence: TGTGCCATCAGTGAGAGGCCCTCCGTCAACTATGGCTACACCTTC. Translation gives CAISERPSVNYGYTF.

CDR3 region: CASSPQVGREQYF. In nucleotides, the CDR3 is TGTGCCAGCTCACCCCAGGTGGGTCGGGAGCAGTACTTC. The chain recombines TRBV18 with TRBJ2-7; no clear D gene. Germline loops: CDR1 KGHSH, CDR2 LQKENI. With 3 bases removed from V and 7 bases from J, the gap between germline ends came to 13 bases. CDR3 size: 13 residues.

This clone occurred a few times. Written as DNA, the CDR3 is TGCGCCAGCAGCTTGGCCGGGTGGGGCGCTTCTGGGGAGCTGTTTTTT. It is translated as CASSLAGWGASGELFF. This sequence joins TRBV5-1 and TRBJ2-2, with D possibly matching TRBD1 (5 bases). Germline lookup yields CDR1 SGHRS and CDR2 YFSETQ. V was clipped by 0 bases and J by 8 bases, with 17 bases between them. The CDR3 extends over 16 amino acids.

The J gene is TRBJ2-7, the V gene TRBV15; D is unresolved. The V end was cut by 1 base, the J end by 1 base, with 11 bases between. The length of the CDR3 is 15 residues. Germline CDR1 LNHNV, CDR2 YYDKDF (reference sequence). The CDR3 DNA reads as TGTGCCACCAGCAGAGTTGACCACCGGTCCTACGAGCAGTACTTC. Residues: CATSRVDHRSYEQYF.

The sample holds a few counts of this clone. V is TRBV29-1 and J is TRBJ1-1; tentative D call: TRBD1 (5 bases). CDR3 length: 13 amino acids. V gave up 6 bases and J gave up 5 bases, with 16 bases separating them. The germline CDR1 and CDR2 sequences are SQVTM and ANQGSEA. Here the CDR3 reads CSVHGTLQTEAFF. CDR3 in DNA: TGCAGCGTCCACGGGACCCTCCAGACTGAAGCTTTCTTT.

This clone was picked up one time. The gene calls are TRBV7-9 and TRBJ2-1; 8 bases line up with TRBD1. The length of the CDR3 is 16 residues. CDR1 and CDR2 (germline): SEHNR, FQNEAQ (reference sequence). After removal of 4 bases from V and 0 bases from J, the junction contained 5 bases not matched to a gene. CDR3 nucleotide sequence: TGTGCCAGCAGCTCCACAGGGGGAAGCTCCTACAATGAGCAGTTCTTC. This translates into CASSSTGGSSYNEQFF.

The chain is built from TRBV9 and TRBJ2-5, with TRBD1 as a possible D gene (6 bases). Trimming took 3 bases from V and 0 from J, leaving 12 bases between them. This CDR3 region has 15 residues. CDR1 and CDR2 (germline): SGDLS, YYNGEE. Here the CDR3 DNA reads TGTGCCAGCAGCGGGGGGCCGGAGTACCAAGAGACCCAGTACTTC. This codes for CASSGGPEYQETQYF.

CDR3 nucleotides: TGCAGCGTAGGCCTCAGAACAGATACGCAGTATTTT. This codes for CSVGLRTDTQYF. The V and J genes are TRBV29-1 and TRBJ2-3; D not resolved. V dropped 6 bases and J dropped 3 bases, with 10 bases sitting between them. The CDR3 runs to 12 residues. CDR1 and CDR2 (germline): SQVTM, ANQGSEA.

This chain connects TRBV7-2 to TRBJ1-6; D gene uncertain. The germline V gene has CDR1 SGHTA and CDR2 FQGNSA. The CDR3 is 13 amino acids. Trimming took 2 bases from V and 6 from J, leaving 5 bases between them. Written as DNA, the CDR3 is TGTGCCAGCAGCTTACCGTCTAATTCACCCCTCCACTTT. Its translation is CASSLPSNSPLHF.